Listed below are T cell receptor beta chains from one sample, sequenced in a study of shared clonotypes between healthy human individuals. Libraries were prepared by immunoSEQ multiplex PCR; TCRdb keeps only in-frame clonotypes and omits some of them. The data hold some 1.4 million clones, with approximately 96% observed a single time. Sequencing was performed on naive CD4+ T cells sorted from blood. The receptor source for this set is a man aged 25-45 years in good health. Each CDR3 is given with its conserved first and last residue. Fields, in order: clone size, V gene, J gene, CDR3 length, D gene, CDR3 DNA, CDR3 protein. A D gene is named only where the DNA matches it firmly. Clone size is given for some rows only: seen once, a few or many times, or a class if the clone is expanded.

NA	TRBV28	TRBJ2-2	16	TRBD2	TGTGCCAGCAGTTTATTGGGGGAGGGCCGTACCGGGGAGCTGTTTTTT	CASSLLGEGRTGELFF
NA	TRBV10-2	TRBJ2-3	13	NA	TGCGCCAGCAGTGTAGGGGCGGCAGATACGCAGTATTTT	CASSVGAADTQYF
NA	TRBV9	TRBJ1-3	14	NA	TGTGCCAGCAGCGCCGGACAGTCTGGAAACACCATATATTTT	CASSAGQSGNTIYF
once	TRBV6-6	TRBJ2-7	14	TRBD1	TGTGCCAGCAGAGAGACAGGGAGCTCCTACGAGCAGTACTTC	CASRETGSSYEQYF
NA	TRBV5-1	TRBJ2-4	16	NA	TGCGCCAGCAGCTTGGCCCCGTCGCTAGCCAAAAACATTCAGTACTTC	CASSLAPSLAKNIQYF
NA	TRBV28	TRBJ1-6	12	NA	TGTGCCAGCAGGGTTTTGAATTCACCCCTCCACTTT	CASRVLNSPLHF
NA	TRBV28	TRBJ2-6	16	NA	TGTGCCAGCAGTTTAGTCAGAGGCTCTGGGGCCAACGTCCTGACTTTC	CASSLVRGSGANVLTF
NA	TRBV28	TRBJ2-1	16	TRBD2	TGTGCCAGCAGTGTAACTAGCGGGAGCTCCTACAATGAGCAGTTCTTC	CASSVTSGSSYNEQFF
NA	TRBV7-6	TRBJ2-5	13	NA	TGTGCCAGCAGCTTAAGGGCACGAGAGACCCAGTACTTC	CASSLRARETQYF
NA	TRBV7-9	TRBJ1-4	18	NA	TGTGCCAGCACCTTGGTTGGGGGGGCGTTAGCAACTAATGAAAAACTGTTTTTT	CASTLVGGALATNEKLFF
NA	TRBV7-9	TRBJ2-1	13	NA	TGTGCCAGCAGCTTTAGGAAGGACAATGAGCAGTTCTTC	CASSFRKDNEQFF
NA	TRBV5-1	TRBJ1-2	14	NA	TGCGCCAGCAGCTTGGCCCGGGGGTACTATGGCTACACCTTC	CASSLARGYYGYTF
NA	TRBV5-1	TRBJ1-1	13	NA	TGCGCCAGCAGCTTGGTGGGGAGGACTGAAGCTTTCTTT	CASSLVGRTEAFF
NA	TRBV11-3	TRBJ2-1	16	NA	TGTGCCAGCAGCTTGAAACTAGCTAACATTTACAATGAGCAGTTCTTC	CASSLKLANIYNEQFF
once	TRBV9	TRBJ2-3	17	NA	TGTGCCAGCAGCGTAGATCTCACAGGGGGGACTAGGGATACGCAGTATTTT	CASSVDLTGGTRDTQYF
once	TRBV19	TRBJ2-1	11	NA	TGTGCCAGTAGTAAACCCAATGAGCAGTTCTTC	CASSKPNEQFF
NA	TRBV7-9	TRBJ2-1	14	NA	TGTGCCAGCAGCCCAGTAGGCGGGAACAATGAGCAGTTCTTC	CASSPVGGNNEQFF
NA	TRBV28	TRBJ2-7	15	TRBD1	TGTGCCAGCAGTCAACCCGGACAGGGGGCGTACGAGCAGTACTTC	CASSQPGQGAYEQYF
NA	TRBV7-9	TRBJ1-4	15	TRBD1	TGTGCCAGCAGCCCACAGGGGGGGTATAATGAAAAACTGTTTTTT	CASSPQGGYNEKLFF
NA	TRBV13	TRBJ2-1	15	TRBD2	TGTGCCAGCAGCCCCACTAGCGGGAGGGGTAATGAGCAGTTCTTC	CASSPTSGRGNEQFF
NA	TRBV14	TRBJ1-2	16	NA	TGTGCCAGCAGCCATCTCACGACCAAAATAAGGAATGGCTACACCTTC	CASSHLTTKIRNGYTF
NA	TRBV5-4	TRBJ2-1	18	TRBD2	TGTGCCAGCAGCGCGGCCGGGACTAGCGCCCGCTCCTACAATGAGCAGTTCTTC	CASSAAGTSARSYNEQFF
NA	TRBV9	TRBJ1-1	13	NA	TGTGCCAGCAGCGTTCTTATGAACACTGAAGCTTTCTTT	CASSVLMNTEAFF
NA	TRBV11-1	TRBJ2-1	13	TRBD2	TGTGCCAGCACCTGGACTAGATACAATGAGCAGTTCTTC	CASTWTRYNEQFF
NA	TRBV28	TRBJ2-7	12	NA	TGTGCCAGCAGTTTTCCAGAATACGAGCAGTACTTC	CASSFPEYEQYF
NA	TRBV6-1	TRBJ1-4	15	NA	TGTGCCAGCAGTGGGGTTTTTGGGGCGACTGAAAAACTGTTTTTT	CASSGVFGATEKLFF
NA	TRBV5-1	TRBJ2-2	15	TRBD1	TGCGCCAGCAGCGAAGGGGGCGCTCACACCGGGGAGCTGTTTTTT	CASSEGGAHTGELFF
NA	TRBV25-1	TRBJ2-1	11	NA	TGTGCCAGCAGTGAAAACAATGAGCAGTTCTTC	CASSENNEQFF
NA	TRBV10-3	TRBJ2-3	13	TRBD2	TGTGCCATCGGTTGGCGGGAGGTAGATACGCAGTATTTT	CAIGWREVDTQYF
NA	TRBV4-2	TRBJ2-1	16	NA	TGTGCCAGCAGCCAAGATCTACGGGGGAGGTACAATGAGCAGTTCTTC	CASSQDLRGRYNEQFF
NA	TRBV11-3	TRBJ2-1	13	NA	TGTGCCAGCAGCTCAGGGGTCTACAATGAGCAGTTCTTC	CASSSGVYNEQFF
NA	TRBV9	TRBJ1-2	11	NA	TGTGCCAGCAGCAGCGACTATGGCTACACCTTC	CASSSDYGYTF
NA	TRBV7-2	TRBJ1-2	13	TRBD1	TGTGCCAGCAGCAATGACAGGGTAAATGGCTACACCTTC	CASSNDRVNGYTF
NA	TRBV18	TRBJ1-2	16	TRBD1	TGTGCCAGCTCCCCCGAGGACAGGCGGCTTTTCTATGGCTACACCTTC	CASSPEDRRLFYGYTF
NA	TRBV6-6	TRBJ2-1	15	TRBD2	TGTGCCAGCAGTTCACTAGCGGGAGGGTTCAATGAGCAGTTCTTC	CASSSLAGGFNEQFF
NA	TRBV7-6	TRBJ2-5	13	NA	TGTGCCAGCAGCTTAGGGATAGGGGAGACCCAGTACTTC	CASSLGIGETQYF
NA	TRBV27	TRBJ2-7	13	NA	TGTGCCAGCAGTCGAGGCGGCGAATACGAGCAGTACTTC	CASSRGGEYEQYF
NA	TRBV5-4	TRBJ2-1	15	NA	TGTGCCAGCAGCACTCTAGTTAGCTCCTACAATGAGCAGTTCTTC	CASSTLVSSYNEQFF
once	TRBV7-2	TRBJ2-3	17	TRBD2	TGTGCCAGCAGCTCCCGACCCAGCGGGAGGGCCTCAGATACGCAGTATTTT	CASSSRPSGRASDTQYF
NA	TRBV28	TRBJ2-5	12	NA	TGTGCCAGCAGTTACCTCCAAGAGACCCAGTACTTC	CASSYLQETQYF
NA	TRBV7-3	TRBJ2-7	14	NA	TGTGCCAGCAGCTTGGGACCTTTACCATACGAGCAGTACTTC	CASSLGPLPYEQYF
NA	TRBV7-2	TRBJ2-7	17	TRBD1	TGTGCCAGCAGCCCCTACCGTGGGACAGGTTATTCCTACGAGCAGTACTTC	CASSPYRGTGYSYEQYF
NA	TRBV28	TRBJ2-5	12	NA	TGTGCCAGCAGTTTCCCTAGGGAGACCCAGTACTTC	CASSFPRETQYF
once	TRBV7-6	TRBJ2-1	18	TRBD2	TGTGCCAGCAGCTTAGGGCCCCCGGGACTAGGCTCCTACAATGAGCAGTTCTTC	CASSLGPPGLGSYNEQFF
NA	TRBV4-3	TRBJ1-4	14	NA	TGCGCCAGCAGCCAAGACCCTAGGAATGAAAAACTGTTTTTT	CASSQDPRNEKLFF
NA	TRBV5-1	TRBJ1-4	15	TRBD1	TGCGCCAGCAGCAGGGGACAGTCAACTAATGAAAAACTGTTTTTT	CASSRGQSTNEKLFF
NA	TRBV10-3	TRBJ2-7	16	NA	TGTGCCATCAGTGAGTCGGGACAAGACTATGCGTACGAGCAGTACTTC	CAISESGQDYAYEQYF
once	TRBV7-8	TRBJ2-2	17	NA	TGTGCCAGCAGCTTAGAAGGACAGTGGAAGAACACCGGGGAGCTGTTTTTT	CASSLEGQWKNTGELFF
NA	TRBV30	TRBJ2-5	16	TRBD2	TGTGCCTGGAGTGTACTCCCTAGCGGGAGTTCAGAGACCCAGTACTTC	CAWSVLPSGSSETQYF